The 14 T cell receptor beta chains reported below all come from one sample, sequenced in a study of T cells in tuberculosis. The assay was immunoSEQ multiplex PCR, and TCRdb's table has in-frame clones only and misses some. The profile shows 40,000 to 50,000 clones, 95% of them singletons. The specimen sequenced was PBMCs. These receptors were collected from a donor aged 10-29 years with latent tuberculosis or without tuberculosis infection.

The CDR3 sequence is CASLTGQGTEAFF. The CDR3 bases are TGTGCCAGTCTCACGGGACAGGGTACTGAAGCTTTCTTT. This chain joins TRBV19 and TRBJ1-1; TRBD1 agrees at 9 bases. With V trimmed by 8 bases and J by 5 bases, 6 bases remained unmatched. Germline V lookup: CDR1 LNHDA, CDR2 SQIVND (reference sequence). The CDR3 covers 13 residues.

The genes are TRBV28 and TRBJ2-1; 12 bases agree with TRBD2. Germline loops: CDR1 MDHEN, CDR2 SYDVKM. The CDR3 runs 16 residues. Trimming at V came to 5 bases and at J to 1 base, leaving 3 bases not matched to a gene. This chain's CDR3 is CASSVTSGGSYNEQFF. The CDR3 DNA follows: TGTGCCAGCAGTGTGACTAGCGGGGGTTCCTACAATGAGCAGTTCTTC.

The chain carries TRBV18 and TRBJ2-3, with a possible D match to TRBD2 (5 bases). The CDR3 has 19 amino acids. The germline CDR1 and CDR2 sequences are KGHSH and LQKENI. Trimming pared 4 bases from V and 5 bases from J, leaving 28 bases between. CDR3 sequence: CASSHQLGRNHGKGDTQYF. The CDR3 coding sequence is TGTGCCAGCTCACATCAACTCGGACGGAACCACGGGAAAGGAGATACGCAGTATTTT.

The CDR3 bases are TGTGCCAGCAGTTGGACTAGCGGGGACCTTTACGAGCAGTACTTC. Translated, it gives CASSWTSGDLYEQYF. The J gene is TRBJ2-7, the V gene TRBV6-5, with 12 bases fitting TRBD2. The CDR3 sequence is 15 residues long. J lost 4 bases, V lost 4 bases, and 5 bases had no gene match. Germline V gene lookup returns CDR1 MNHEY and CDR2 SVGAGI.

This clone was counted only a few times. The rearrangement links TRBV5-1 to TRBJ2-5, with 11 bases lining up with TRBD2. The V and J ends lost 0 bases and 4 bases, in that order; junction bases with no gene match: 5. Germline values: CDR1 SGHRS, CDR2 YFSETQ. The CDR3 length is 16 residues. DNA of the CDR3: TGCGCCAGCAGCTTGGGTAGCGGGGGGGCAAGAGAGACCCAGTACTTC. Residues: CASSLGSGGARETQYF.

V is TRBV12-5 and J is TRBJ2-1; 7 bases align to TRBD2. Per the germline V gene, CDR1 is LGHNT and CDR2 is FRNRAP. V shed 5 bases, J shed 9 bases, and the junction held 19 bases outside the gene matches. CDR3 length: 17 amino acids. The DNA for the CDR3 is TGTGCTAGTGGTCTACCCAGATCTGCGGGAGATAATAGTGAGCAGTTCTTC. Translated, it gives CASGLPRSAGDNSEQFF.

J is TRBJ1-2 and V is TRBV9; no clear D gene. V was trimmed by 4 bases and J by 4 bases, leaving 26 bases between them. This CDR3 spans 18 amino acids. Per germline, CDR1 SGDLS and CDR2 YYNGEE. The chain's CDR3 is CASSLRIGVDGPLYGYTF. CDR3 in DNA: TGTGCCAGCAGCCTACGCATAGGAGTTGACGGCCCCCTCTATGGCTACACCTTC.

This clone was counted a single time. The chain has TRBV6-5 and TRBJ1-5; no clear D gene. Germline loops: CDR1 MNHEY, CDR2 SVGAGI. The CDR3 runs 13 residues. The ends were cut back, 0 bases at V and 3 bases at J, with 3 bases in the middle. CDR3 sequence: CASSYSINQPQHF. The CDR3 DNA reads TGTGCCAGCAGTTACTCTATCAATCAGCCCCAGCATTTT.

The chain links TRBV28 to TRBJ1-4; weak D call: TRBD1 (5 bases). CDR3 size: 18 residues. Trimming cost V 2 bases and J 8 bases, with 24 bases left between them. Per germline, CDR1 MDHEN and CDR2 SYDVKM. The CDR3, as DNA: TGTGCCAGCAGTTTACCGACAGCCCAGGCGGGGTATTTGGAAAAACTGTTTTTT. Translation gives CASSLPTAQAGYLEKLFF.

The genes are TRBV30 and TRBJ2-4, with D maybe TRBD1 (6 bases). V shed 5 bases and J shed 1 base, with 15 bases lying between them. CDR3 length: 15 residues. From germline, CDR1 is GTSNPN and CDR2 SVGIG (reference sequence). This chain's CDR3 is CAWGWGQGAKNIQYF. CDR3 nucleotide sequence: TGTGCCTGGGGATGGGGGCAGGGGGCCAAAAACATTCAGTACTTC. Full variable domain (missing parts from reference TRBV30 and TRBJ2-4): SQTIHQWPATLVQPVGSPLSLECTVEGTSNPNLYWYRQAAGRGLQLLFYSVGIGQISSEVPQNLSASRPQDRQFILSSKKLLLSDSGFYLCAWGWGQGAKNIQYFGAGTRLSVL.

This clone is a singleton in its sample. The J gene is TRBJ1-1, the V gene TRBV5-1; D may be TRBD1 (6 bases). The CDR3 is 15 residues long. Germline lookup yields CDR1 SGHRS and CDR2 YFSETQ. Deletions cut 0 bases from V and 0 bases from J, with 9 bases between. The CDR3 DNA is TGCGCCAGCAGCTTGGGATCAGGGGTGAACACTGAAGCTTTCTTT. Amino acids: CASSLGSGVNTEAFF. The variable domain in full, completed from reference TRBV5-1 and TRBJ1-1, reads KAGVTQTPRYLIKTRGQQVTLSCSPISGHRSVSWYQQTPGQGLQFLFEYFSETQRNKGNFPGRFSGRQFSNSRSEMNVSTLELGDSALYLCASSLGSGVNTEAFFGQGTRLTVV.

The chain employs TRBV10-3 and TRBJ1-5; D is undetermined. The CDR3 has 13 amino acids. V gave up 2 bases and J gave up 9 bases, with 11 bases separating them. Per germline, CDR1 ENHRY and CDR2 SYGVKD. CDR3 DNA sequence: TGTGCCATCAGTGAGGGAGTTAGATCGCCCCAGCATTTT. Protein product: CAISEGVRSPQHF.

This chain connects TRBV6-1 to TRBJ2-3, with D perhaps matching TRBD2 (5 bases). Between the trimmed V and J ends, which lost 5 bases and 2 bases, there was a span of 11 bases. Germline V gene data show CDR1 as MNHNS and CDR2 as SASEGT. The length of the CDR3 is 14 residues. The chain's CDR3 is CASSIAPTTDTQYF. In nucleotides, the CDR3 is TGTGCCAGCAGTATAGCGCCCACCACAGATACGCAGTATTTT.

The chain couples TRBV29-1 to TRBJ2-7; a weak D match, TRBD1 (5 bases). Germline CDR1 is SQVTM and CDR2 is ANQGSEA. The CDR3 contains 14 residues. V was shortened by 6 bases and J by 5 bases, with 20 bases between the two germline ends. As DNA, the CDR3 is TGCAGCGTCCAAGGGTTAACCATCAGGGACGAGCAGTACTTC. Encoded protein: CSVQGLTIRDEQYF.